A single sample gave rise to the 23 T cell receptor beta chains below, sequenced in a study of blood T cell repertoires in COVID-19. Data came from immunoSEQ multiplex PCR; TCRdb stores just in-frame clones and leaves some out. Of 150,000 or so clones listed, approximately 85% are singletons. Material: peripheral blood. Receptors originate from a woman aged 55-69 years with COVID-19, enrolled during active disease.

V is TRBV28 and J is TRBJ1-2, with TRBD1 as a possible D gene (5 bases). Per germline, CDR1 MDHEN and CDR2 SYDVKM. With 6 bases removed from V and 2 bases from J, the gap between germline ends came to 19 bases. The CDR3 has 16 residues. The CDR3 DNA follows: TGTGCCAGCAGGGCCCCAGGGCCGCCGAGCAACTATGGCTACACCTTC. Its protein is CASRAPGPPSNYGYTF.

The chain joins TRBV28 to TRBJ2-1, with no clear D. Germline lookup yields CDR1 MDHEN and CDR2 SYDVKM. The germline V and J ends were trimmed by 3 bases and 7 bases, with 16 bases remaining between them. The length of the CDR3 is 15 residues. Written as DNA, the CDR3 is TGTGCCAGCAGTTTGCCCCCCCCAGGCAGAAATGAGCAGTTCTTC. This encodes CASSLPPPGRNEQFF.

The CDR3 bases are TGTGCCTGGAGCGCGGGACTGAACACTGAAGCTTTCTTT. Protein product: CAWSAGLNTEAFF. The chain employs TRBV30 and TRBJ1-1; TRBD1 might be the D (5 bases). The germline V and J ends were trimmed by 3 bases and 0 bases, with 8 bases remaining between them. CDR3 length: 13 amino acids. Germline V gene data show CDR1 as GTSNPN and CDR2 as SVGIG (reference sequence).

In DNA, the CDR3 is TGTGCCAGCAGTGTTGGACAGGGGCAGCGGGCTTTCTTT. This sequence encodes CASSVGQGQRAFF. V and J are TRBV2 and TRBJ1-1, with 9 bases matching TRBD1. The CDR3 totals 13 residues. V lost 4 bases to trimming and J lost 11 bases; unmatched junction nucleotides: 8. Germline-derived CDR1 and CDR2 are SNHLY and FYNNEI.

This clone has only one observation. The CDR3 protein is CASSTPGQGAWDEKLFF. CDR3 in DNA: TGTGCCAGTAGTACCCCCGGACAGGGGGCATGGGATGAAAAACTGTTTTTT. The chain uses TRBV19 and TRBJ1-4; 11 bases are shared with TRBD1. CDR1 and CDR2 (germline): LNHDA, SQIVND (reference sequence). The CDR3 has 17 amino acids. The J segment lost 6 bases and the V segment lost 4 bases, leaving 10 bases of the junction unmatched.

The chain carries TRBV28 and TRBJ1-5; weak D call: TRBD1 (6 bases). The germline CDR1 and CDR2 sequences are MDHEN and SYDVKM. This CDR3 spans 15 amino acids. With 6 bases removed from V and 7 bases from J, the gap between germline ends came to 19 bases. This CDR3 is CASSLPSGGQQPQHF. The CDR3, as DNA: TGTGCCAGCAGCTTACCTTCCGGGGGGCAACAGCCCCAGCATTTT.

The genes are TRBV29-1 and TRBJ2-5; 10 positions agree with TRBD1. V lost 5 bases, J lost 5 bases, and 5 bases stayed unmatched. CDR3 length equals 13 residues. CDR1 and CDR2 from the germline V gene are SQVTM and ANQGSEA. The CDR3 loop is CSVPDRGGETQYF. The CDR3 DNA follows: TGCAGCGTTCCGGACAGGGGGGGTGAGACCCAGTACTTC.

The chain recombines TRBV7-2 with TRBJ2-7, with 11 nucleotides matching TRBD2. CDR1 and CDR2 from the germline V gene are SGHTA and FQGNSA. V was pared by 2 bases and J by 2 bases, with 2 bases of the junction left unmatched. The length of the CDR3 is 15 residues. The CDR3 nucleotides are TGTGCCAGCAGCTTACGACTAGCGGGAACCTACGAGCAGTACTTC. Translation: CASSLRLAGTYEQYF.

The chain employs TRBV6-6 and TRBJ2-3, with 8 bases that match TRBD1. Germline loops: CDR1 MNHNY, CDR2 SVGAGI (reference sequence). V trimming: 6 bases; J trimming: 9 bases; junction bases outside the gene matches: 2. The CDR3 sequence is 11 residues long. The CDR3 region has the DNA TGTGCCAGCAGACAGGGGGAGACGCAGTATTTT. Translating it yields CASRQGETQYF.

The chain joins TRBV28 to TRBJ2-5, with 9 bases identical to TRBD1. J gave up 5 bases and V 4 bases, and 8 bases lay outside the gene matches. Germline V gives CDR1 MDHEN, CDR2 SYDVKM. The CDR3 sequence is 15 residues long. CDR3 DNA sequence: TGTGCCAGCAGTTCCACCGGGACAGGGCGGGAGACCCAGTACTTC. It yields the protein CASSSTGTGRETQYF. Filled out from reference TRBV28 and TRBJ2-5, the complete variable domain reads DVKVTQSSRYLVKRTGEKVFLECVQDMDHENMFWYRQDPGLGLRLIYFSYDVKMKEKGDIPEGYSVSREKKERFSLILESASTNQTSMYLCASSSTGTGRETQYFGPGTRLLVL.

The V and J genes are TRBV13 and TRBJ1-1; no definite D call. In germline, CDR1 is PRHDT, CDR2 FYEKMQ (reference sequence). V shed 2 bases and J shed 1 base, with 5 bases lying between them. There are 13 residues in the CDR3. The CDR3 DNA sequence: TGTGCCAGCAGCTTATTCGGGAACACTGAAGCTTTCTTT. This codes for CASSLFGNTEAFF.

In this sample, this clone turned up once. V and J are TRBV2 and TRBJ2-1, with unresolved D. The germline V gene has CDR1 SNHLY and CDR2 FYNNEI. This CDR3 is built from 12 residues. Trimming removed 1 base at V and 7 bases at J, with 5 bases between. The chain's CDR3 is CASSEGVNEQFF. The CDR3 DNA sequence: TGTGCCAGCAGTGAAGGAGTTAATGAGCAGTTCTTC. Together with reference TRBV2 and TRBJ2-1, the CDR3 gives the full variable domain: EPEVTQTPSHQVTQMGQEVILRCVPISNHLYFYWYRQILGQKVEFLVSFYNNEISEKSEIFDDQFSVERPDGSNFTLKIRSTKLEDSAMYFCASSEGVNEQFFGPGTRLTVL.

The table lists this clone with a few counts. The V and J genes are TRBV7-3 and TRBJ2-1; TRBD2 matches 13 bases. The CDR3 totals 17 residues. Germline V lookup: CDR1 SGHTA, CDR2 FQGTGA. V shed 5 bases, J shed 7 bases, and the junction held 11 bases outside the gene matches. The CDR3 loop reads CASSPRPTSGRNNEQFF. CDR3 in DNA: TGTGCCAGCAGCCCACGACCGACTAGCGGGAGGAATAATGAGCAGTTCTTC.

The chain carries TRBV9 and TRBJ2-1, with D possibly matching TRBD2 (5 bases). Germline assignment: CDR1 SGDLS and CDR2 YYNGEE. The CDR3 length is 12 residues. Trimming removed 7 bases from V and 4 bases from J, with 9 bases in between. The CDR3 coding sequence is TGTGCCAGCGGACGGGGATACAATGAGCAGTTCTTC. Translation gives CASGRGYNEQFF.

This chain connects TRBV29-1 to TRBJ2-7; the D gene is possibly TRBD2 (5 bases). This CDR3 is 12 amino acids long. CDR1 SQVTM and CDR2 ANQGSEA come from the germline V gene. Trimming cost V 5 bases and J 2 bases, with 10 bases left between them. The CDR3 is CSVQSGPYEQYF. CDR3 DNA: TGCAGCGTTCAAAGCGGCCCCTACGAGCAGTACTTC.

For the CDR3, the DNA is TGTGCCTCGAACGCCAAGGGACAGGGGGATGAAAAACTGTTTTTT. It yields the protein CASNAKGQGDEKLFF. The chain couples TRBV3-1 (or the pseudogene TRBV3-2) to TRBJ1-4; 11 bases are shared with TRBD1. Germline V gene lookup returns CDR1 LGHDT and CDR2 YNNKEL (reference sequence). V shed 11 bases and J 6 bases; nucleotides not matched to a gene: 11. The length of the CDR3 is 15 residues.

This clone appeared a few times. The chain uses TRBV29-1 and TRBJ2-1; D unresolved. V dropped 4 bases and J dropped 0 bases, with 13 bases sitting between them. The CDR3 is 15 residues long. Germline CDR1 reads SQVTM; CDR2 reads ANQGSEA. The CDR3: CSVAPPSVSYNEQFF. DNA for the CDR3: TGCAGCGTTGCCCCCCCGAGCGTCTCCTACAATGAGCAGTTCTTC.

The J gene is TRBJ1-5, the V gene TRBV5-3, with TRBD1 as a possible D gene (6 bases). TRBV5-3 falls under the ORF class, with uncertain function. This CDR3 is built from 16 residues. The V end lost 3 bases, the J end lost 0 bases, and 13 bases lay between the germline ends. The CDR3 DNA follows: TGTGCCAGAAGCTCCCCCGGGACATTTAGCAATCAGCCCCAGCATTTT. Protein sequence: CARSSPGTFSNQPQHF.

The CDR3 region has the DNA TGTGCCAGCAGTACAGGCCTGCTAGTCACCTACGAGCAGTACGTC. Its translation: CASSTGLLVTYEQYV. The chain uses TRBV28 and TRBJ2-7; D possibly corresponds to TRBD1 (5 bases). CDR3 length equals 15 residues. Trimming took 5 bases from V and 2 from J, leaving 16 bases between them. CDR1 is MDHEN, CDR2 SYDVKM, per germline.

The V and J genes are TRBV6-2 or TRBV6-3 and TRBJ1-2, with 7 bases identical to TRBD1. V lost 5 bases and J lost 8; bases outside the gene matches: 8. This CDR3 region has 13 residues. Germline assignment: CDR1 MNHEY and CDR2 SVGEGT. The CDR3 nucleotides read TGTGCCAGCAGTCCCGACAGGGTCGGCGGCTACACCTTC. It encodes CASSPDRVGGYTF.

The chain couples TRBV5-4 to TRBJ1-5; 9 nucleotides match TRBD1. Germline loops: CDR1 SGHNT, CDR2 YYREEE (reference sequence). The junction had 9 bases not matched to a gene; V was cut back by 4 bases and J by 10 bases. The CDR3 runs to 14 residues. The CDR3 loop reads CASSRDRDSSPQHF. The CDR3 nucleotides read TGTGCCAGCAGCCGGGACAGGGACTCCAGCCCCCAGCATTTT.

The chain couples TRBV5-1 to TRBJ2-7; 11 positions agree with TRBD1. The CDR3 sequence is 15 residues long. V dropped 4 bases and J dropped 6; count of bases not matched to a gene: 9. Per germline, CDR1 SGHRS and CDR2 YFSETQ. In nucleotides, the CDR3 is TGCGCCAGCAGCCTCGGACAGGGGGCGCTCAGCGAGCAGTACGTC. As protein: CASSLGQGALSEQYV.

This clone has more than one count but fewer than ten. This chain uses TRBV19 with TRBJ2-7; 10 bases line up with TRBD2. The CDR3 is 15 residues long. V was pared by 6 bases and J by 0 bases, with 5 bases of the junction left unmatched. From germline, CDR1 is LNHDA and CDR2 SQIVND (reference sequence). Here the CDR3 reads CASRMSGRGSYEQYF. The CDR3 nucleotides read TGTGCCAGTAGAATGAGCGGGAGGGGCTCCTACGAGCAGTACTTC.